This entry lists 29 T cell receptor beta chains sequenced from one sample in a study of blood T cell repertoires in COVID-19. The table came from immunoSEQ multiplex PCR; TCRdb's copy has only in-frame clones and leaves some out. Here the sample spans over 70,000 clones, nearly 90% being singletons. The sequenced sample was peripheral blood. Receptors were obtained from a woman aged 80 or older with active or convalescent COVID-19.

J is TRBJ1-3 and V is TRBV25-1; TRBD1 might be the D (5 bases). The CDR3 consists of 15 residues. The V end was cut by 4 bases, the J end by 0 bases, with 10 bases between. Germline V gene data show CDR1 as MGHDK and CDR2 as SYGVNS. Written as DNA, the CDR3 is TGTGCCAGCAGTGCCTACGGGGGCTCTGGAAACACCATATATTTT. Amino acid sequence: CASSAYGGSGNTIYF.

The chain links TRBV30 to TRBJ2-3; possible D gene TRBD2, 6 bases. The CDR3 is made up of 12 amino acids. The ends were cut back, 3 bases at V and 10 bases at J, with 14 bases in the middle. In germline, CDR1 is GTSNPN, CDR2 SVGIG (reference sequence). The CDR3 DNA reads TGTGCCTGGAGCGAGACTAGTTCTCCGCAGTATTTT. Translating gives CAWSETSSPQYF.

The J gene is TRBJ1-2, the V gene TRBV28; D might be TRBD1 (6 bases). The CDR3 extends over 12 amino acids. The V end lost 2 bases, the J end lost 7 bases, and 8 bases lay between the germline ends. The germline V gene encodes CDR1 MDHEN and CDR2 SYDVKM. DNA for the CDR3: TGTGCCAGCAGTTTAGACAGGTTTGGCTACACCTTC. This encodes CASSLDRFGYTF.

The chain recombines TRBV28 with TRBJ1-6; D gene ambiguous. The CDR3 consists of 12 residues. Trimming pared 1 base from V and 10 bases from J, leaving 5 bases between. Germline V lookup: CDR1 MDHEN, CDR2 SYDVKM. The chain's CDR3 is CASSLLRSPLHF. The CDR3 DNA reads as TGTGCCAGCAGTTTATTACGGTCACCCCTCCACTTT.

The rearrangement joins TRBV28 to TRBJ2-7, with 12 bases aligning to TRBD2. The germline gives CDR1 MDHEN, CDR2 SYDVKM. The CDR3 consists of 15 residues. Trimming cost V 8 bases and J 6 bases; bases outside gene matches: 11. The CDR3 loop is CASLGSTSGSLEQYF. CDR3 nucleotides: TGTGCCAGCCTAGGGTCGACTAGCGGGAGCCTCGAGCAGTACTTC.

V and J are TRBV4-2 and TRBJ1-2; TRBD1 might be the D (5 bases). This CDR3 spans 15 amino acids. The germline V and J ends were trimmed by 0 bases and 6 bases, with 14 bases remaining between them. Germline CDR1 reads LGHNA; CDR2 reads YNFKEQ. CDR3 region: CASSQEGRGGDGYTF. In nucleotides, the CDR3 is TGTGCCAGCAGCCAAGAGGGGCGGGGTGGGGATGGCTACACCTTC.

Sample share makes this clone medium-sized. The rearrangement uses TRBV6-1 and TRBJ2-3, with 7 nucleotides matching TRBD2. Trimming at V came to 2 bases and at J to 5 bases, leaving 10 bases not matched to a gene. The CDR3 spans 16 residues. Germline V gene lookup returns CDR1 MNHNS and CDR2 SASEGT. CDR3 sequence (DNA): TGTGCCAGCAGTGAATACCGCGGGAGTGGTGGAGATACGCAGTATTTT. It encodes CASSEYRGSGGDTQYF.

The J gene is TRBJ2-3, the V gene TRBV18, with 7 bases identical to TRBD2. J lost 2 bases, V lost 2 bases, and 7 bases had no gene match. The CDR3 spans 16 residues. The germline V gene has CDR1 KGHSH and CDR2 LQKENI. CDR3: CASSPYTGGVTDTQYF. In DNA, the CDR3 is TGTGCCAGCTCACCATACACGGGAGGAGTCACAGATACGCAGTATTTT.

This rearrangement joins TRBV6-2 or TRBV6-3 to TRBJ1-5; the D gene is possibly TRBD1 (6 bases). This CDR3 is built from 16 residues. V was shortened by 4 bases and J by 2 bases, with 15 bases between the two germline ends. Germline lookup yields CDR1 MNHEY and CDR2 SVGEGT. CDR3 residues: CASSSYQGTGNQPQHF. The CDR3 bases are TGTGCCAGCAGTTCCTATCAGGGGACGGGCAATCAGCCCCAGCATTTT.

The chain uses TRBV25-1 and TRBJ1-2; D possibly corresponds to TRBD1 (5 bases). V was shortened by 6 bases and J by 6 bases, with 14 bases between the two germline ends. Per the germline V gene, CDR1 is MGHDK and CDR2 is SYGVNS. The CDR3 sequence is 13 residues long. In nucleotides, the CDR3 is TGTGCCAGCAGAAGTACAGGAGCTAATGGCTACACCTTC. It encodes CASRSTGANGYTF.

The chain couples TRBV28 to TRBJ1-2; D is undetermined. V gave up 4 bases and J gave up 8 bases, with 14 bases separating them. The V gene's germline CDR1 is MDHEN and CDR2 SYDVKM. The CDR3 has 13 amino acids. The DNA for the CDR3 is TGTGCCAGCAGTTCCCTTATGAGTTTGGGCTACACCTTC. Translated, it gives CASSSLMSLGYTF.

This clone was counted a single time. The J gene is TRBJ1-4, the V gene TRBV5-1; D might be TRBD1 (5 bases). CDR1 SGHRS and CDR2 YFSETQ come from the germline V gene. V was trimmed by 1 base and J by 2 bases, leaving 6 bases between them. This CDR3 is built from 14 residues. CDR3 region: CASSLTGTNEKLFF. The CDR3 DNA follows: TGCGCCAGCAGCTTGACAGGCACTAATGAAAAACTGTTTTTT.

This chain uses TRBV3-1 (or the pseudogene TRBV3-2) with TRBJ1-3, with 8 positions matching TRBD1. Germline CDR1 and CDR2: LGHDT and YNNKEL (reference sequence). The CDR3 totals 15 residues. The junction had 2 bases not matched to a gene; V was cut back by 3 bases and J by 1 base. The CDR3 here is CASSHGTGSGNTIYF. DNA for the CDR3: TGTGCCAGCAGCCATGGGACAGGTTCTGGAAACACCATATATTTT.

In this sample, this clone turned up once. V gene TRBV15 combines with J gene TRBJ1-5, with D unclear. V was clipped by 0 bases and J by 7 bases, with 16 bases between them. The CDR3 has 16 amino acids. Looked up from germline, CDR1 is LNHNV and CDR2 is YYDKDF (reference sequence). The CDR3 protein is CATSRDLAVSGQPQHF. CDR3 sequence (DNA): TGTGCCACCAGCAGAGATCTGGCGGTATCTGGCCAGCCCCAGCATTTT.

This clone was picked up a small number of times. This chain links TRBV9 with TRBJ2-7; D is possibly TRBD2 (5 bases). The CDR3 consists of 15 residues. V was pared by 0 bases and J by 2 bases, with 12 bases between. The V gene's germline CDR1 is SGDLS and CDR2 YYNGEE. CDR3 protein: CASSVVAGDTYEQYF. CDR3 nucleotide sequence: TGTGCCAGCAGCGTAGTGGCGGGTGACACCTACGAGCAGTACTTC.

The chain combines TRBV19 with TRBJ1-1, with TRBD1 as a possible D gene (6 bases). The CDR3 extends over 14 amino acids. CDR1 is LNHDA and CDR2 is SQIVND in the germline V gene (reference sequence). V was pared by 3 bases and J by 7 bases, with 15 bases between. This CDR3 reads CASSIPTGRGEAFF. Written as DNA, the CDR3 is TGTGCCAGTAGTATCCCTACAGGGAGGGGTGAAGCTTTCTTT. Looking up the rest from reference TRBV19 and TRBJ1-1 gives the full variable domain: DGGITQSPKYLFRKEGQNVTLSCEQNLNHDAMYWYRQDPGQGLRLIYYSQIVNDFQKGDIAEGYSVSREKKESFPLTVTSAQKNPTAFYLCASSIPTGRGEAFFGQGTRLTVV.

CDR3 region: CASSRQGNQPQHF. Here the CDR3 DNA reads TGTGCCAGTAGCCGACAGGGAAATCAGCCCCAGCATTTT. This chain links TRBV19 with TRBJ1-5; the match to TRBD1 covers 7 bases. There are 13 residues in the CDR3. The ends lost 6 bases at V and 4 bases at J; junction bases unmatched: 3. CDR1 is LNHDA and CDR2 is SQIVND in the germline V gene (reference sequence).

The chain links TRBV5-1 to TRBJ1-1; 8 positions agree with TRBD1. The CDR3 length is 14 residues. V was pared by 2 bases and J by 2 bases, with 2 bases of the junction left unmatched. CDR1 and CDR2 from the germline V gene are SGHRS and YFSETQ. DNA of the CDR3: TGCGCCAGCAGCTTACAGGGGGTAAACACTGAAGCTTTCTTT. This translates into CASSLQGVNTEAFF.

This chain connects TRBV7-3 to TRBJ2-3; 9 positions match TRBD2. The length of the CDR3 is 14 residues. Trimming took 6 bases from V and 8 from J; bases not matched to a gene: 9. The germline V gene has CDR1 SGHTA and CDR2 FQGTGA. CDR3: CASSQGLASGTQYF. The CDR3 region has the DNA TGTGCCAGCAGTCAGGGACTAGCAAGCGGTACGCAGTATTTT. Filled out from reference TRBV7-3 and TRBJ2-3, the complete variable domain reads GAGVSQTPSNKVTEKGKYVELRCDPISGHTALYWYRQSLGQGPEFLIYFQGTGAADDSGLPNDRFFAVRPEGSVSTLKIQRTERGDSAVYLCASSQGLASGTQYFGPGTRLTVL.

The chain carries TRBV18 and TRBJ2-1; D is perhaps TRBD1 (5 bases). V gave up 0 bases and J gave up 4 bases, with 7 bases separating them. In germline, CDR1 is KGHSH, CDR2 LQKENI. The CDR3 has 14 residues. For the CDR3, the DNA is TGTGCCAGCTCACCACCGACAGTTTACAATGAGCAGTTCTTC. Protein product: CASSPPTVYNEQFF.

The V and J genes are TRBV28 and TRBJ1-5; D call uncertain. This CDR3 contains 14 residues. Germline CDR1 and CDR2: MDHEN and SYDVKM. Trimming stripped 3 bases from V and 6 bases from J, with 12 bases between. The CDR3 bases are TGTGCCAGCAGTTTGGGTGGGCGGGCTCAGCCCCAGCATTTT. Amino acids: CASSLGGRAQPQHF.

This rearrangement joins TRBV5-4 to TRBJ2-1; TRBD2 matches 7 bases. Looked up from germline, CDR1 is SGHNT and CDR2 is YYREEE (reference sequence). Trimming at V came to 4 bases and at J to 7 bases, leaving 8 bases not matched to a gene. The CDR3 contains 14 residues. CDR3 sequence (DNA): TGTGCCAGCAGCCCCGGGACTATAAATAATGAGCAGTTCTTC. Its protein product is CASSPGTINNEQFF.

The chain has TRBV5-1 and TRBJ2-7; weak D call: TRBD1 (5 bases). V lost 4 bases and J lost 3, with 14 bases in between. This CDR3 region has 14 residues. Germline lookup yields CDR1 SGHRS and CDR2 YFSETQ. The CDR3 region is CASSSIQGSYEQYF. The CDR3 bases are TGCGCCAGCAGCAGTATCCAGGGAAGCTACGAGCAGTACTTC.

The V call is TRBV2, the J call TRBJ2-7; 10 nucleotides align to TRBD1. V gave up 6 bases and J gave up 2 bases; unmatched junction bases: 1. Germline CDR1 SNHLY, CDR2 FYNNEI. CDR3 length: 13 amino acids. The CDR3, as DNA: TGTGCCAGCAGAGGACAGGGGGCCTACGAGCAGTACTTC. Residues: CASRGQGAYEQYF.

The chain uses TRBV6-7 and TRBJ2-7; 8 bases are shared with TRBD2. TRBV6-7 is an open reading frame whose function is uncertain. V shed 2 bases, J shed 5 bases, and the junction held 11 bases outside the gene matches. The CDR3 contains 16 residues. CDR3 coding DNA: TGTGCCAGCAGTTACGTTACTGGCGGGGGGAAGAACGAGCAGTACTTC. This translates into CASSYVTGGGKNEQYF.

The V and J genes are TRBV28 and TRBJ1-5; D unclear. Between the trimmed V and J ends, which lost 7 bases and 1 base, there was a span of 5 bases. Germline CDR1 is MDHEN and CDR2 is SYDVKM. This CDR3 has 12 amino acids. This CDR3 reads CASTGSNQPQHF. The CDR3 bases are TGTGCCAGCACGGGGAGCAATCAGCCCCAGCATTTT.

This chain links TRBV19 with TRBJ1-2; D may be TRBD1 (5 bases). The V gene lost 5 bases and the J gene lost 8 bases, with 18 bases spanning the gap. The CDR3 extends over 14 amino acids. The germline V gene has CDR1 LNHDA and CDR2 SQIVND (reference sequence). The DNA of the CDR3 is TGTGCCAGTAGTGGTCAGACAGATTTGTGGGGCTACACCTTC. Translated: CASSGQTDLWGYTF.

The rearrangement joins TRBV28 to TRBJ2-2; 11 bases are shared with TRBD2. With V trimmed by 4 bases and J by 0 bases, 7 bases remained unmatched. The CDR3 consists of 18 residues. The V gene's germline CDR1 is MDHEN and CDR2 SYDVKM. The chain's CDR3 is CASSSPGLADANTGELFF. In DNA form, the CDR3 reads TGTGCCAGCAGTTCTCCGGGACTAGCGGACGCGAACACCGGGGAGCTGTTTTTT.

This clone was picked up one time. The J gene is TRBJ1-2, the V gene TRBV10-3, with 9 positions matching TRBD1. Germline CDR1 ENHRY, CDR2 SYGVKD. Germline trimming cut 0 bases from V and 8 bases from J; bases unmatched to any gene: 1. The CDR3 sequence is 13 residues long. The CDR3, as DNA: TGTGCCATCAGTGAGTCGACAGGGGGAGGCTACACCTTC. Amino acids: CAISESTGGGYTF.